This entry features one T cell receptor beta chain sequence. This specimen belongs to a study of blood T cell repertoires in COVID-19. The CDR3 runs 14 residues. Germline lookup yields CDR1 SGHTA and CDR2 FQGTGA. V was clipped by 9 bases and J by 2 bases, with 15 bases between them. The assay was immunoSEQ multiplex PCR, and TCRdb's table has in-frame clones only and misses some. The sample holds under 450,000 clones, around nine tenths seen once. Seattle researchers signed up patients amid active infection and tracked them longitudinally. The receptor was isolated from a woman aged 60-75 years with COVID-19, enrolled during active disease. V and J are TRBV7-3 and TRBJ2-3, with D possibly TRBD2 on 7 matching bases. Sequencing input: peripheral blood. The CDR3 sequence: CASTKGGNTDTQYF. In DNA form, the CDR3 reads TGTGCCAGTACCAAGGGGGGGAACACAGATACGCAGTATTTT.